A single sample gave rise to the 24 T cell receptor beta chains below, sequenced in a study of neurological immune-mediated disorders. A single record per CDR3 protein comes from TCRdb applying MiXCR to the 5' RACE reads. Of 46,000 or so distinct CDR3 sequences detected, just under 4.5% appear once; the ten largest clones hold under 6.5%. Material for sequencing was PBMCs. These TCRs come from a woman in her sixties with multiple sclerosis.

This clonotype was seen ten or more times. The J gene is TRBJ1-2, the V gene TRBV20-1; the D gene is possibly TRBD1 (5 bases). The CDR3 sequence is 14 residues long. The V gene's germline CDR1 is DFQATT and CDR2 SNEGSKA (reference sequence). Trimming took 6 bases from V and 4 from J, leaving 18 bases between them. CDR3 in amino acids: CSAPRLAGSYGYTF. The CDR3 DNA reads as TGCAGTGCCCCGCGATTAGCAGGGAGCTATGGCTACACCTTC.

This clonotype came up many times. CDR3 bases: TGCAGCGTTGGAGGGTGGGTAGAGACCCAGTACTTC. It encodes CSVGGWVETQYF. The chain carries TRBV29-1 and TRBJ2-5, with TRBD2 as a possible D gene (5 bases). Germline CDR1 reads SQVTM; CDR2 reads ANQGSEA. CDR3 length: 12 amino acids. The V end was cut by 4 bases, the J end by 4 bases, with 10 bases between. Together with reference TRBV29-1 and TRBJ2-5, the CDR3 gives the full variable domain: SAVISQKPSRDICQRGTSLTIQCQVDSQVTMMFWYRQQPGQSLTLIATANQGSEATYESGFVIDKFPISRPNLTFSTLTVSNMSPEDSSIYLCSVGGWVETQYFGPGTRLLVL.

In this sample, this clonotype turned up many times. The chain is built from TRBV5-1 and TRBJ1-1; D not certain. V lost 0 bases, J lost 2 bases, and 5 bases lay in between. The CDR3 is made up of 13 amino acids. From germline, CDR1 is SGHRS and CDR2 YFSETQ. Written as DNA, the CDR3 is TGCGCCAGCAGCTTGGTGACAAACACTGAAGCTTTCTTT. Protein: CASSLVTNTEAFF.

This clonotype has ten or more counts. The chain is built from TRBV3-1 and TRBJ2-5; 9 nucleotides line up with TRBD1. This CDR3 has 15 amino acids. In germline, CDR1 is LGHDT, CDR2 YNNKEL (reference sequence). With 5 bases clipped from V and 5 bases from J, the junction kept 9 bases outside the gene matches. This CDR3 is CASSLRVGQGETQYF. CDR3 sequence (DNA): TGTGCCAGCAGCTTAAGAGTGGGACAGGGCGAGACCCAGTACTTC.

This clonotype was found many times. The V call is TRBV20-1, the J call TRBJ1-6; 9 bases map to TRBD1. The CDR3 is 16 residues long. Germline values: CDR1 DFQATT, CDR2 SNEGSKA (reference sequence). After removal of 6 bases from V and 4 bases from J, the junction contained 10 bases not matched to a gene. CDR3 in DNA: TGCAGTGCCCCTTTAGTGGGACAGGGATATAATTCACCCCTCCACTTT. Translated: CSAPLVGQGYNSPLHF.

This clonotype was observed at least ten times. The CDR3: CASRQTGGYGYTF. CDR3 DNA sequence: TGTGCCAGCAGGCAGACAGGGGGGTATGGCTACACCTTC. The chain uses TRBV25-1 and TRBJ1-2, with 9 bases matching TRBD1. V was clipped by 6 bases and J by 5 bases; unmatched bases: 4. The CDR3 has 13 amino acids. Germline V gene data show CDR1 as MGHDK and CDR2 as SYGVNS.

There are many counts of this clonotype. The chain has TRBV9 and TRBJ2-2; no clear D gene. The germline CDR1 and CDR2 sequences are SGDLS and YYNGEE. CDR3 size: 12 residues. The germline V and J ends were trimmed by 4 bases and 8 bases, with 9 bases remaining between them. CDR3: CASSPLWGELFF. The CDR3 nucleotides are TGTGCCAGCAGCCCCCTATGGGGGGAGCTGTTTTTT.

This clonotype was recorded at least ten times. V usage is TRBV7-2 and J usage is TRBJ2-7; 10 nucleotides line up with TRBD1. CDR1 and CDR2 (germline): SGHTA, FQGNSA. Trimming at V came to 5 bases and at J to 4 bases, leaving 5 bases not matched to a gene. This CDR3 comprises 14 residues. CDR3 sequence: CASSPDRGRYEQYF. The CDR3 DNA reads as TGTGCCAGCAGCCCAGACAGGGGGCGGTACGAGCAGTACTTC.

The DNA for the CDR3 is TGTGCCATCAGTGGAGACCGGGACAACTACTATGGCTACACCTTC. It encodes CAISGDRDNYYGYTF. The gene calls are TRBV10-3 and TRBJ1-2; D perhaps matches TRBD1 (6 bases). This CDR3 is built from 15 residues. Germline CDR1 ENHRY, CDR2 SYGVKD. Trimming removed 4 bases at V and 3 bases at J, with 15 bases between.

This clonotype came up a few times. This chain links TRBV20-1 with TRBJ1-2; TRBD1 is a possible D gene (5 bases). CDR1 DFQATT and CDR2 SNEGSKA come from the germline V gene (reference sequence). The CDR3 is 11 residues long. Between the trimmed V and J ends, which lost 6 bases and 8 bases, there was a span of 13 bases. The CDR3 DNA follows: TGCAGTGCCTCTGACAGTAAGGGCTACACCTTC. It encodes CSASDSKGYTF.

A word on this clonotype: Given a much more abundant clone one base away, this may be a read error. The chain joins TRBV18 to TRBJ2-1, with D tentatively TRBD1 or TRBD2 (5 bases each). Trimming shortened V by 5 bases and J by 10 bases, and 9 bases separated the two germline ends. This CDR3 contains 11 residues. Germline V gene data show CDR1 as KGHSH and CDR2 as LQKENI. The CDR3 sequence: CASSTEGEQFF. The CDR3 nucleotides are TGTGCCAGCTCAACCGAGGGGGAGCAGTTCTTC.

This clonotype was detected many times. The chain uses TRBV18 and TRBJ1-4; D might be TRBD1 (5 bases). CDR1 and CDR2 from the germline V gene are KGHSH and LQKENI. The V end lost 8 bases, the J end lost 2 bases, and 12 bases lay between the germline ends. This CDR3 has 14 amino acids. Here the CDR3 DNA reads TGTGCCAGCCAAGCCGGGACGACTAATGAAAAACTGTTTTTT. Translated: CASQAGTTNEKLFF.

This clonotype was observed many times. This chain links TRBV4-1 with TRBJ1-1; perhaps TRBD1 as D (5 bases). Per the germline V gene, CDR1 is MGHRA and CDR2 is YSYEKL. The CDR3 contains 17 residues. V shed 4 bases and J shed 0 bases, with 18 bases lying between them. As DNA, the CDR3 is TGCGCCAGCAGCCTGCGGGGCGGGGGAGGAGTGAACACTGAAGCTTTCTTT. This encodes CASSLRGGGGVNTEAFF.

This clonotype was counted ten times or more. The CDR3 DNA reads as TGCAGTGCTTTAGACGGGAACTCTGGAAACACCATATATTTT. The encoded protein is CSALDGNSGNTIYF. The chain joins TRBV20-1 to TRBJ1-3; no clear D gene. The CDR3 totals 14 residues. Deletions cut 5 bases from V and 0 bases from J, with 11 bases between. Germline lookup yields CDR1 DFQATT and CDR2 SNEGSKA (reference sequence).

This clonotype was picked up many times. The junction and the germline gene differ at one end; a read error may be behind it. V gene TRBV20-1 combines with J gene TRBJ2-1; 12 bases fit TRBD2. Germline V gives CDR1 DFQATT, CDR2 SNEGSKA (reference sequence). The CDR3 consists of 11 residues. CDR3 residues: CSASPGLAGIF. The CDR3 DNA follows: TGCAGTGCTAGTCCCGGACTAGCGGGAATCTTC.

This clonotype was seen repeatedly, ten times or more. This chain connects TRBV20-1 to TRBJ2-5; D may be TRBD1 (5 bases). Germline-derived CDR1 and CDR2 are DFQATT and SNEGSKA (reference sequence). Trimming left V 1 base short and J 10 bases short, with 16 bases between. The CDR3 runs 13 residues. The CDR3 coding sequence is TGCAGTGCTAGAGGGGGCCCCTCTTGGGACCAGTACTTC. Translated: CSARGGPSWDQYF.

Ten or more counts support this clonotype. The chain couples TRBV10-1 to TRBJ2-6, with unresolved D. This CDR3 contains 13 residues. The V end was cut by 3 bases, the J end by 1 base, with 1 base between. Germline CDR1 is WNHNN and CDR2 is SYGVQD (reference sequence). CDR3 coding DNA: TGCGCCAGCAGTGAATCTGGGGCCAACGTCCTGACTTTC. It yields the protein CASSESGANVLTF.

This clonotype was counted only a few times. The chain couples TRBV20-1 to TRBJ2-5, with D unresolved. The germline gives CDR1 DFQATT, CDR2 SNEGSKA (reference sequence). The CDR3 contains 12 residues. With 0 bases removed from V and 3 bases from J, the gap between germline ends came to 5 bases. In DNA form, the CDR3 reads TGCAGTGCTAGAGAGTTAGAAGAGACCCAGTACTTC. As protein: CSARELEETQYF.

This clonotype was seen at least ten times. This rearrangement joins TRBV12-3 or TRBV12-4 to TRBJ2-5; no clear D. The CDR3 consists of 15 residues. The V and J ends lost 2 bases and 2 bases respectively, with 12 bases between them. For the CDR3, the DNA is TGTGCCAGCAGTTTATTACTGTCTAGGCAAGAGACCCAGTACTTC. Translated: CASSLLLSRQETQYF.

There are many counts of this clonotype. V and J are TRBV20-1 and TRBJ1-1; D may be TRBD1 (5 bases). This CDR3 spans 14 amino acids. Germline loops: CDR1 DFQATT, CDR2 SNEGSKA (reference sequence). V lost 2 bases to trimming and J lost 4 bases, with 14 bases between them. CDR3 loop: CSARPPAGGTEAFF. The CDR3 DNA reads as TGCAGTGCTAGACCTCCTGCGGGGGGCACTGAAGCTTTCTTT.

The sample holds many counts of this clonotype. The chain employs TRBV3-1 and TRBJ2-5; D perhaps matches TRBD2 (5 bases). The CDR3 runs to 13 residues. V was clipped by 2 bases and J by 4 bases, with 8 bases between them. From germline, CDR1 is LGHDT and CDR2 YNNKEL (reference sequence). CDR3 in DNA: TGTGCCAGCAGCCAACTAGCTAGAGAGACCCAGTACTTC. This translates into CASSQLARETQYF.

This clonotype has ten or more counts. CDR3 protein: CASSQEQGREETQYF. The CDR3 nucleotides are TGCGCCAGCAGCCAAGAGCAGGGGCGGGAGGAGACCCAGTACTTC. The chain has TRBV4-3 and TRBJ2-5, with D possibly TRBD2 on 7 matching bases. Germline CDR1 and CDR2: LGHNA and YSLEER. The V end lost 0 bases, the J end lost 5 bases, and 13 bases lay between the germline ends. This CDR3 has 15 residues.

This clonotype has just a few counts. This sequence joins TRBV20-1 and TRBJ1-2; 7 bases fit TRBD1. The V segment lost 5 bases and the J segment 8 bases; nucleotides outside the gene matches: 5. CDR3 length: 11 amino acids. CDR1 and CDR2 (germline): DFQATT, SNEGSKA (reference sequence). CDR3: CSAALGGGYTF. The CDR3 DNA is TGCAGTGCTGCCTTAGGGGGCGGCTACACCTTC.

The chain is built from TRBV5-1 and TRBJ2-7, with TRBD2 matching 7 bases. CDR1 and CDR2 from the germline V gene are SGHRS and YFSETQ. V shed 4 bases, J shed 3 bases, and the junction held 10 bases outside the gene matches. CDR3 size: 15 residues. CDR3 bases: TGCGCCAGCAGCCCCGGAGCGGGGACTAACTACGAGCAGTACTTC. As protein: CASSPGAGTNYEQYF.